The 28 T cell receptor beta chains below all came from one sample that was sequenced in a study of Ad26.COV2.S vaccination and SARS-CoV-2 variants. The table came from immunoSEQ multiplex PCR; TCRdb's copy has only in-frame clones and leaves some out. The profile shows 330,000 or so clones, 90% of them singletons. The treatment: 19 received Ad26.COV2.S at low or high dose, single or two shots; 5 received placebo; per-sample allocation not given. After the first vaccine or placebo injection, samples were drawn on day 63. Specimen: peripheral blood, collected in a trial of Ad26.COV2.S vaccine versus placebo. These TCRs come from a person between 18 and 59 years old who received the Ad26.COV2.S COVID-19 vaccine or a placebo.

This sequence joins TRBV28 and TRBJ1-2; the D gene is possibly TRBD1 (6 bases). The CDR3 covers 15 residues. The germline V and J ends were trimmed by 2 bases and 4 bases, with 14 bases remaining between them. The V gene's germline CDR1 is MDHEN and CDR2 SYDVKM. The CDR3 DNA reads TGTGCCAGCAGTTTAGGGGGGGCTAGTACCTATGGCTACACCTTC. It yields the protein CASSLGGASTYGYTF.

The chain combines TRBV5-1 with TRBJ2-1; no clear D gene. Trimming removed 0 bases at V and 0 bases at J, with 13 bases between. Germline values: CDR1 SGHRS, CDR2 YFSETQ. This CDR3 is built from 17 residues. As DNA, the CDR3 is TGCGCCAGCAGCTTGGGAGGCTACGAGAGCTCCTACAATGAGCAGTTCTTC. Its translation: CASSLGGYESSYNEQFF. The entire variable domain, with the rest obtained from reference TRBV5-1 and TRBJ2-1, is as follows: KAGVTQTPRYLIKTRGQQVTLSCSPISGHRSVSWYQQTPGQGLQFLFEYFSETQRNKGNFPGRFSGRQFSNSRSEMNVSTLELGDSALYLCASSLGGYESSYNEQFFGPGTRLTVL.

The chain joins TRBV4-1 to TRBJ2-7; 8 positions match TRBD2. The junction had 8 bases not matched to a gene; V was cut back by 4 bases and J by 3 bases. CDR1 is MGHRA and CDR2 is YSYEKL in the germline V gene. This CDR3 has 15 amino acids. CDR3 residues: CASSPSPGGVYEQYF. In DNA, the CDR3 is TGCGCCAGCAGCCCCAGCCCCGGGGGGGTCTACGAGCAGTACTTC.

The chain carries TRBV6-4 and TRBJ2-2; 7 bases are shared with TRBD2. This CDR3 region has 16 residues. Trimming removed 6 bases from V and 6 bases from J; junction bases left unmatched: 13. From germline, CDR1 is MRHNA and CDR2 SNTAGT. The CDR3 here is CASSPEAGTIAGELFF. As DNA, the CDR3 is TGTGCCAGCAGCCCTGAAGCTGGGACTATAGCCGGGGAGCTGTTTTTT.

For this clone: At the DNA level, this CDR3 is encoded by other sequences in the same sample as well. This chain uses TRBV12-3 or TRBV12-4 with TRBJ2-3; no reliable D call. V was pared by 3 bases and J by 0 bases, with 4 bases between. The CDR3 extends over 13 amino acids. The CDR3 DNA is TGTGCCAGCAGTTTGGGAAGCACAGATACGCAGTATTTT. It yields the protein CASSLGSTDTQYF.

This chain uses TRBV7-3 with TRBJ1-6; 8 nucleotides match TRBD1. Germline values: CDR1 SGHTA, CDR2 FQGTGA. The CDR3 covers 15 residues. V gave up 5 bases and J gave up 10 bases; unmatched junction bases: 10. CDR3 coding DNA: TGTGCCAGCAGCCTCTCCGGGACAGGAGCGTCACCCCTCCACTTT. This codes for CASSLSGTGASPLHF. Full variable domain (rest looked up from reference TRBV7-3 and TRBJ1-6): GAGVSQTPSNKVTEKGKYVELRCDPISGHTALYWYRQSLGQGPEFLIYFQGTGAADDSGLPNDRFFAVRPEGSVSTLKIQRTERGDSAVYLCASSLSGTGASPLHFGNGTRLTVT.

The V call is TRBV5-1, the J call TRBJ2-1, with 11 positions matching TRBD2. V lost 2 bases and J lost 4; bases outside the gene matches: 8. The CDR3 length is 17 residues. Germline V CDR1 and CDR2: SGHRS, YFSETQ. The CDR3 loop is CASSFGVAGGRYNEQFF. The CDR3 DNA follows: TGCGCCAGCAGCTTTGGTGTAGCGGGAGGGAGGTACAATGAGCAGTTCTTC.

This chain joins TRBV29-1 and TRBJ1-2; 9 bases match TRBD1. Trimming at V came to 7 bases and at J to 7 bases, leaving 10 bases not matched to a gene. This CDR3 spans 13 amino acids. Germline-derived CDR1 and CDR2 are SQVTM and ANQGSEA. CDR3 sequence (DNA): TGCAGCGGACTCGAGGACAGGGGCTTTGGCTACACCTTC. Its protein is CSGLEDRGFGYTF. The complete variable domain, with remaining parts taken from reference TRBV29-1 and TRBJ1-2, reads SAVISQKPSRDICQRGTSLTIQCQVDSQVTMMFWYRQQPGQSLTLIATANQGSEATYESGFVIDKFPISRPNLTFSTLTVSNMSPEDSSIYLCSGLEDRGFGYTFGSGTRLTVV.

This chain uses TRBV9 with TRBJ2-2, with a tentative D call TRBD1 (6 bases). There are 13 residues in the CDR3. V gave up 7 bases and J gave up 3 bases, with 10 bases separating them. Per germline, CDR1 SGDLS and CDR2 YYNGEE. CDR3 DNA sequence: TGTGCCAGCCGGGACACTTACACCGGGGAGCTGTTTTTT. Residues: CASRDTYTGELFF.

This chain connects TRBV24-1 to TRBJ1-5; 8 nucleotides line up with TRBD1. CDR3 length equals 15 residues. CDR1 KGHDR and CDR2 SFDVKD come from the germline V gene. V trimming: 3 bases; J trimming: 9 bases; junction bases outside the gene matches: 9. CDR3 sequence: CATSDQGQAERPQHF. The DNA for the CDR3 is TGTGCCACCAGTGATCAGGGACAGGCAGAGAGGCCCCAGCATTTT.

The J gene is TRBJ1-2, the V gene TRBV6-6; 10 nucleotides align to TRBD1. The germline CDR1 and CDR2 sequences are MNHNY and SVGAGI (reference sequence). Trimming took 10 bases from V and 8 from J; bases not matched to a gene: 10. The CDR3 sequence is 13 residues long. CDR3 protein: CAIPAGTGDGYTF. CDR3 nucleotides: TGTGCCATCCCGGCCGGGACAGGGGACGGCTACACCTTC.

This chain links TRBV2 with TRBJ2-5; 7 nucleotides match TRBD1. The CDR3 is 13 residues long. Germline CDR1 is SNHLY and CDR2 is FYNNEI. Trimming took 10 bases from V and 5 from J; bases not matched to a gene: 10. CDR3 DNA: TGTGCCATAAAAGGGGGCGCAGAGGAGACCCAGTACTTC. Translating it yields CAIKGGAEETQYF.

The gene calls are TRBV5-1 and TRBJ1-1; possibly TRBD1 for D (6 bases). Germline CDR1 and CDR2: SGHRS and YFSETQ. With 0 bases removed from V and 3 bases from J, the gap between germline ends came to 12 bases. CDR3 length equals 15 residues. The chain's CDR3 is CASSLVNRAHTEAFF. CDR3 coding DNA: TGCGCCAGCAGCTTGGTGAACAGGGCCCACACTGAAGCTTTCTTT.

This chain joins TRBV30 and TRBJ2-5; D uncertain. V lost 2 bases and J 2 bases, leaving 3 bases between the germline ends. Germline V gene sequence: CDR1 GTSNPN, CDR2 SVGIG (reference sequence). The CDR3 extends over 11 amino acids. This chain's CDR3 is CAWSKQETQYF. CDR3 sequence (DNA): TGTGCCTGGAGTAAGCAAGAGACCCAGTACTTC.

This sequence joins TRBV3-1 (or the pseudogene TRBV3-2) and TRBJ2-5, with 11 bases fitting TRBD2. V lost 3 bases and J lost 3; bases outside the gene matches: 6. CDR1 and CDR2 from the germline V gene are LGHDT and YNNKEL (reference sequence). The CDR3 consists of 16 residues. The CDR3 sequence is CASSQGLAVEEETQYF. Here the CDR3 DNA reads TGTGCCAGCAGCCAGGGACTAGCGGTTGAAGAAGAGACCCAGTACTTC.

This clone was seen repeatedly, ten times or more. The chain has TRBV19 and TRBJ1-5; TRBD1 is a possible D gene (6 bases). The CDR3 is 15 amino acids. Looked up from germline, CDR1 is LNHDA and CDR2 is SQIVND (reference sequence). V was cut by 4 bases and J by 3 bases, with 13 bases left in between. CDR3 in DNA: TGTGCCAGTAGTACCGTCTCAGGGGTCAATCAGCCCCAGCATTTT. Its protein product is CASSTVSGVNQPQHF.

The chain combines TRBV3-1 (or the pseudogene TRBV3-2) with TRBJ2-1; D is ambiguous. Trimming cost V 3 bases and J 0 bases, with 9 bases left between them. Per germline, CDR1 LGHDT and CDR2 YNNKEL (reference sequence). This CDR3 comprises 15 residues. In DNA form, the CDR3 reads TGTGCCAGCAGCCATCCTACAAGCTCCTACAATGAGCAGTTCTTC. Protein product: CASSHPTSSYNEQFF.

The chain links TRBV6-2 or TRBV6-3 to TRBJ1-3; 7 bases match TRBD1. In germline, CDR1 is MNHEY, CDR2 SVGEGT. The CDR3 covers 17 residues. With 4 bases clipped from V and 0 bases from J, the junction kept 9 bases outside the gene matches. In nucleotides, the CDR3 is TGTGCCAGCAGTTCAACCCGGGACAGACCCTCTGGAAACACCATATATTTT. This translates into CASSSTRDRPSGNTIYF.

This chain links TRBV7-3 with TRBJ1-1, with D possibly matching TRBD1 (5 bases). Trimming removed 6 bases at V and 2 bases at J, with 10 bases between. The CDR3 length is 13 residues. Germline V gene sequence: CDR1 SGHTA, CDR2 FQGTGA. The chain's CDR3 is CASSTGPNTEAFF. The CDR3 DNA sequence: TGTGCCAGCAGTACAGGTCCCAACACTGAAGCTTTCTTT.

CDR3 nucleotides: TGCGCCAGCAGCAGGGAAACAACGTCCGGGGAGCTGTTTTTT. As protein: CASSRETTSGELFF. The chain recombines TRBV4-1 with TRBJ2-2; D gene unclear. Germline V lookup: CDR1 MGHRA, CDR2 YSYEKL. The CDR3 loop spans 14 amino acids. The V gene lost 5 bases and the J gene lost 6 bases, with 13 bases spanning the gap.

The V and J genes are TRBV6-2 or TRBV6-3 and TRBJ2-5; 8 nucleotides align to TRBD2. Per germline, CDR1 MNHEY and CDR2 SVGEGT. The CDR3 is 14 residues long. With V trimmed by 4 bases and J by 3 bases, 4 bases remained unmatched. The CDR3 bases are TGTGCCAGCAGTTGGACTAGCCTTAAAGAGACCCAGTACTTC. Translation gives CASSWTSLKETQYF.

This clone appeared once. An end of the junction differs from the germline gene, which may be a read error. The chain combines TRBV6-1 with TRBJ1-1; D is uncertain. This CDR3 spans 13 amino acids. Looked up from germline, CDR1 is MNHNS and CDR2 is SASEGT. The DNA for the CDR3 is TGTGCCAGCCGTGACGGGGTTGGGACTGAAGCTTTCTTT. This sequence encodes CASRDGVGTEAFF.

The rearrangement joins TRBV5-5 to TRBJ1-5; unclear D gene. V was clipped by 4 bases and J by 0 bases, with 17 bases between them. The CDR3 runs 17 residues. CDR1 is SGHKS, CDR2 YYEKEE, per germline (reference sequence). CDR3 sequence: CASSRFLSGYSNQPQHF. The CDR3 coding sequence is TGTGCCAGCAGCCGATTCTTGAGCGGCTATAGCAATCAGCCCCAGCATTTT.

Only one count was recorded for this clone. The CDR3 DNA reads as TGCGCCAGCAGTGATATTGGGAGCCCCCCCCGGGAGACCCAGTACTTC. Protein: CASSDIGSPPRETQYF. V is TRBV10-2 and J is TRBJ2-5; D is perhaps TRBD2 (5 bases). Germline CDR1 and CDR2: WSHSY and SAAADI. V lost 3 bases to trimming and J lost 5 bases, with 19 bases between them. The CDR3 totals 16 residues.

This CDR3 is CASVRAAEAFF. As DNA, the CDR3 is TGTGCCAGCGTCAGGGCAGCTGAAGCTTTCTTT. The chain links TRBV3-1 (or the pseudogene TRBV3-2) to TRBJ1-1; TRBD1 might be the D (5 bases). The germline V and J ends were trimmed by 8 bases and 6 bases, with 10 bases remaining between them. Germline V gene data show CDR1 as LGHDT and CDR2 as YNNKEL (reference sequence). The CDR3 is 11 amino acids.

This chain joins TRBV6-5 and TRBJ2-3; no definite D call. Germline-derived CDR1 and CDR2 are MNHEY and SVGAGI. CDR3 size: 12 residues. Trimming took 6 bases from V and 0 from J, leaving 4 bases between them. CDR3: CASRGSTDTQYF. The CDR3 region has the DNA TGTGCCAGCAGGGGAAGCACAGATACGCAGTATTTT.

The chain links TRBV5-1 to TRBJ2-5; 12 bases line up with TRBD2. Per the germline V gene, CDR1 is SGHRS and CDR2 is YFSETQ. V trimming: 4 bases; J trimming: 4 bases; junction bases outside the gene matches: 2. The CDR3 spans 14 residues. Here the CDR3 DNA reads TGCGCCAGCAGCAGGGGACTAGCGGGAGAGACCCAGTACTTC. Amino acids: CASSRGLAGETQYF.

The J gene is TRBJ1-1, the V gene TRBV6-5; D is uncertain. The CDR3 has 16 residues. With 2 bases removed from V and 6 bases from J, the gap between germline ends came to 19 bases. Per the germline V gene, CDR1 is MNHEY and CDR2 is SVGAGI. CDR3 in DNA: TGTGCCAGCAGTTACGATCCCCACGGGAAGGGATCTGAAGCTTTCTTT. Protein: CASSYDPHGKGSEAFF.